This T cell receptor (beta chain) was sequenced for a study of cytomegalovirus exposure and HLA in healthy donors. CDR1 is SEHNR and CDR2 is FQNEAQ in the germline V gene (reference sequence). Unmatched junction bases numbered 11, after V lost 5 bases and J lost 10 bases. The CDR3 has 14 residues. Using immunoSEQ multiplex PCR, the repertoire was profiled, and TCRdb retains in-frame clones only, with some absent. The sample has approximately 65,000 clones, under 96% seen once; the top ten hold over 3.5%. The receptor comes from a woman aged 18 to 35 in good health and CMV-seropositive. The sequencing sample was made of PBMCs. This sequence joins TRBV7-9 and TRBJ2-1, with 7 bases fitting TRBD2. The CDR3 DNA reads TGTGCCAGCAGCCGCACCGGACTAGTCGACGAGCAGTTCTTC. Residues: CASSRTGLVDEQFF.